One T cell receptor (beta chain) is described in this entry. The antigen is unknown. In nominal health when sampled, donors likely had unrecorded immune exposures nonetheless. The sample comes from a study of cytomegalovirus exposure and HLA in healthy donors. CDR3 length: 14 residues. With 5 bases removed from V and 4 bases from J, the gap between germline ends came to 14 bases. The V gene's germline CDR1 is MGHRA and CDR2 YSYEKL. Regarding the study as a whole: TCR beta chains numbering more than 150 were designated cytomegalovirus-associated.

Primers: 60 Vbeta forward and 13 Jbeta reverse. The protocol was immunoSEQ multiplex PCR, while the TCRdb copy is restricted to in-frame clones and leaves out a portion. Seen here are tens of thousands of clones, about 76% observed once, and the top ten hold approximately 14%. Input material: PBMCs. The chain has TRBV4-1 and TRBJ2-5; perhaps TRBD1 as D (6 bases). This sequence was found in a woman between 35 and 50 years old in good health and CMV-seropositive. CDR3 sequence reads: CASSSGELGETQYF. The CDR3 nucleotides read TGCGCCAGCAGCTCAGGGGAGTTGGGAGAGACCCAGTACTTC.